The 2 T cell receptor beta chains presented below share a single source sample, sequenced in a study of blood T cell repertoires in COVID-19. Method: immunoSEQ multiplex PCR; TCRdb's copy keeps in-frame clones and lacks some. In the table there are roughly 370,000 clones, around nine tenths of which are singletons. The sequencing input was PBMCs or T cells enriched from blood (not recorded which). Every receptor here comes from a woman in her fifties or sixties who had recovered from COVID-19.

This chain joins TRBV27 and TRBJ1-5, with 8 bases lining up with TRBD1. CDR3 size: 16 residues. With 7 bases clipped from V and 2 bases from J, the junction kept 10 bases outside the gene matches. In germline, CDR1 is MNHEY, CDR2 SMNVEV (reference sequence). The CDR3 sequence: CASKGQEGDGNQPQHF. The CDR3 nucleotides read TGTGCCAGCAAGGGACAGGAAGGGGATGGCAATCAGCCCCAGCATTTT.

This rearrangement joins TRBV5-6 to TRBJ2-6; the match to TRBD1 covers 7 bases. The CDR3 sequence is 15 residues long. The trim removed 2 bases at V and 2 bases at J, leaving 1 base unmatched. Germline V gene lookup returns CDR1 SGHDT and CDR2 YYEEEE. The DNA of the CDR3 is TGTGCCAGCAGCTTTACAGGGGCTGGGGCCAACGTCCTGACTTTC. Translating gives CASSFTGAGANVLTF.